This T cell receptor beta chain was profiled in a study of cytomegalovirus exposure and HLA in healthy donors. The study, taken as a whole, reports: As was reported, the HLA-A and HLA-B alleles of most subjects were accurately predicted from TCR beta sequences. Per a prior analysis, the majority of TCR beta V segments were productive roughly 87% or roughly 30% of the time.

The CDR3 length is 15 residues. Germline V CDR1 and CDR2: SGHTA, FQGTGA. V gave up 0 bases and J gave up 1 base, with 9 bases separating them. The PCR had 60 Vbeta and 13 Jbeta primers. Assay used: immunoSEQ multiplex PCR; TCRdb lists only in-frame clones, some missing. The data contain fewer than 200,000 clones, 76% of them seen just once; the ten biggest clones take up 0.6% to 0.95%. Comment on this clone: What it binds is not known.

The chain links TRBV7-3 to TRBJ1-1; no definite D call. The clonotype comes from a female donor in good health and CMV-seronegative. The sequencing sample was made of PBMCs. The chain's CDR3 is CASSLTNGGNTEAFF. The CDR3 nucleotides read TGTGCCAGCAGCTTAACGAACGGCGGGAACACTGAAGCTTTCTTT.